The sequence of this T cell receptor (beta chain) was determined in a study of OX40 agonist ivuxolimab in advanced cancers. Study details: Ivuxolimab, an antibody that agonizes OX40 (CD134), was administered to the patients. The study reported partial responses in three patients: one hepatocellular carcinoma, two cutaneous melanoma.

Blood got drawn at baseline, again on cycle 4 day 1, and then on cycle 7 day 1. Clones were sequenced by immunoSEQ multiplex PCR, and TCRdb holds only the in-frame ones, with some missing. The repertoire holds tens of thousands of clones, roughly 84% seen once, with roughly 0.79% in the top ten. This clone was picked up a small number of times. The source is an adult with an advanced solid tumor such as melanoma, head and neck, liver or kidney cancer. The source was CD4+ or CD8+ T cells sorted from blood, collected in a trial of the OX40 agonist ivuxolimab.

The CDR3 nucleotides read TGTGCCAGCCGACCCGCGGGGGCCTATGGCTACACCTTC. It translates to CASRPAGAYGYTF. This sequence joins TRBV7-2 and TRBJ1-2, with TRBD1 as a possible D gene (6 bases). Per germline, CDR1 SGHTA and CDR2 FQGNSA. The CDR3 has 13 residues. V was pared by 8 bases and J by 4 bases, with 14 bases between.